A selection of T cell receptor beta chains follows, all from one sample in a study of shared clonotypes between healthy human individuals. TCRdb's table, derived via immunoSEQ multiplex PCR, lists solely in-frame clones and lacks some. The data contain over 950,000 clones, about 80% of them singletons. The sample taken for sequencing was memory CD4+ T cells from PBMCs. The receptors come from a man between 18 and 29 years old in good health. Some clones in this sample may be carry-over from other donors' samples. CDR3s include the opening cysteine and the closing phenylalanine or tryptophan. The order of the fields is clone size, V gene, D gene, J gene, CDR3 protein, CDR3 DNA. D genes are given only for firm matches. Size values are once, few and many counts, or a class for expanded clones, and some rows have none.

>once|TRBV11-3|TRBD2|TRBJ2-3
CASSLGLAGALTTDTQYF
TGTGCCAGCAGCCTCGGGCTAGCGGGAGCCCTCACCACAGATACGCAGTATTTT
>NA|TRBV4-3|NA|TRBJ2-3
CASSQGHRLGDTQYF
TGCGCCAGCAGCCAGGGCCACCGCCTGGGAGATACGCAGTATTTT
>NA|TRBV7-3|NA|TRBJ2-1
CASRADSDNEQFF
TGTGCCAGCAGAGCAGACTCAGACAATGAGCAGTTCTTC
>NA|TRBV5-1|TRBD2|TRBJ2-3
CASSEVAGAGTDTQYF
TGCGCCAGCAGCGAAGTAGCGGGAGCGGGGACAGATACGCAGTATTTT
>NA|TRBV30|NA|TRBJ2-7
CAWRDQVNEQYF
TGTGCCTGGAGAGATCAGGTGAACGAGCAGTACTTC
>once|TRBV18|TRBD2|TRBJ2-2
CASSPSGGTSGIGELFF
TGTGCCAGCTCGCCAAGTGGGGGGACTAGCGGAATCGGGGAGCTGTTTTTT
>NA|TRBV28|TRBD1|TRBJ2-7
CASSMDRAPEQYF
TGTGCCAGCAGTATGGACAGGGCCCCCGAGCAGTACTTC
>NA|TRBV5-1|NA|TRBJ2-6
CASSPDSRGAGANVLTF
TGCGCCAGCAGCCCCGACTCCCGCGGGGCTGGGGCCAACGTCCTGACTTTC
>NA|TRBV5-4|TRBD1|TRBJ1-2
CASKTSRGTGGYGYTF
TGTGCCAGCAAAACTTCTAGGGGGACAGGGGGTTATGGCTACACCTTC
>NA|TRBV6-6|TRBD2|TRBJ2-3
CASRMGGGTQYF
TGTGCCAGCAGGATGGGGGGAGGGACGCAGTATTTT
>NA|TRBV4-1|NA|TRBJ1-4
CASSQGWTALNEKLFF
TGCGCCAGCAGCCAAGGGTGGACAGCGCTTAATGAAAAACTGTTTTTT
>NA|TRBV28|TRBD2|TRBJ2-3
CASSSPGGGGTDTQYF
TGTGCCAGCAGTTCGCCGGGCGGGGGGGGCACAGATACGCAGTATTTT
>few|TRBV18|NA|TRBJ1-4
CASSAHFNEKLFF
TGTGCCAGCTCGGCGCATTTTAATGAAAAACTGTTTTTT
>NA|TRBV19|NA|TRBJ2-6
CASSLGDGANVLTF
TGTGCCAGTAGCCTAGGTGACGGGGCCAACGTCCTGACTTTC
>NA|TRBV7-9|TRBD1|TRBJ2-7
CASSASFGQGYEQYF
TGTGCCAGCAGCGCCTCCTTCGGACAGGGCTACGAGCAGTACTTC
>NA|TRBV5-1|TRBD2|TRBJ2-1
CASSLEGASGHNEQFF
TGCGCCAGCAGCTTGGAAGGGGCTAGCGGCCACAATGAGCAGTTCTTC
>many|TRBV28|TRBD1|TRBJ1-2
CASSDRVGYTF
TGTGCCAGCAGTGACAGGGTTGGCTACACCTTC
>NA|TRBV18|TRBD1|TRBJ2-5
CASSPPGGQGETQYF
TGTGCCAGCTCACCACCGGGAGGACAGGGCGAGACCCAGTACTTC
>NA|TRBV7-3|TRBD1|TRBJ2-7
CASSLTGTGNEQYF
TGTGCCAGCAGCTTAACTGGGACAGGGAACGAGCAGTACTTC
>NA|TRBV11-3|NA|TRBJ1-5
CASSRFSNQPQHF
TGTGCCAGCAGCAGATTTAGCAATCAGCCCCAGCATTTT
>many|TRBV19|NA|TRBJ1-1
CASSYNKNTEAFF
TGTGCCAGTAGTTACAACAAGAACACTGAAGCTTTCTTT
>NA|TRBV5-1|TRBD2|TRBJ2-3
CASSFNPGGLGDTQYF
TGCGCCAGCAGCTTCAACCCGGGAGGGCTGGGAGATACGCAGTATTTT
>NA|TRBV15|TRBD1|TRBJ2-7
CATSREGLGTGVYEQYF
TGTGCCACCAGCAGAGAGGGCCTCGGGACAGGGGTCTACGAGCAGTACTTC
>NA|TRBV5-1|TRBD1|TRBJ1-4
CASSLSRGRTNEKLFF
TGCGCCAGCAGCTTGTCCAGGGGGCGGACTAATGAAAAACTGTTTTTT
>NA|TRBV5-1|TRBD1|TRBJ1-1
CASRSAGTGNTEAFF
TGCGCCAGCAGATCAGCCGGGACAGGGAACACTGAAGCTTTCTTT
>NA|TRBV30|NA|TRBJ2-3
CAWSPGTDTQYF
TGTGCCTGGAGTCCGGGGACAGATACGCAGTATTTT
>NA|TRBV6-1|TRBD1|TRBJ2-7
CASSERPGGWNEQYF
TGTGCCAGCAGTGAAAGGCCAGGGGGCTGGAACGAGCAGTACTTC
>NA|TRBV5-1|NA|TRBJ1-1
CASSFGLSTEAFF
TGCGCCAGCAGCTTTGGCCTTTCCACTGAAGCTTTCTTT
>NA|TRBV5-6|TRBD2|TRBJ2-1
CASGLAGRGRAFNEQFF
TGTGCCAGCGGTTTGGCAGGGAGAGGGAGGGCGTTCAATGAGCAGTTCTTC
>NA|TRBV7-2|TRBD2|TRBJ2-1
CASSLGSGRARNEQFF
TGTGCCAGCAGCTTAGGGTCCGGGAGGGCCCGGAATGAGCAGTTCTTC
>few|TRBV7-9|NA|TRBJ2-2
CASSLAGQHTGELFF
TGTGCCAGCAGCTTAGCGGGACAACACACCGGGGAGCTGTTTTTT
>NA|TRBV2|NA|TRBJ1-1
CASSDLGNLPEAFF
TGTGCCAGCAGTGACTTGGGAAACCTCCCTGAAGCTTTCTTT
>NA|TRBV28|NA|TRBJ2-2
CASSQLGSVDGELFF
TGTGCCAGCAGTCAACTCGGGTCTGTTGACGGGGAGCTGTTTTTT
>NA|TRBV7-9|NA|TRBJ1-2
CASSRRGEESYTF
TGTGCCAGCAGCCGTCGGGGGGAGGAGAGCTACACCTTC
>many|TRBV5-6|NA|TRBJ2-5
CASRTRAGREETQYF
TGTGCCAGCAGAACCAGGGCAGGGCGAGAAGAGACCCAGTACTTC
>NA|TRBV18|NA|TRBJ2-4
CASSLQGGTNTDIQYF
TGTGCCAGCTCATTACAGGGAGGGACTAACACGGACATTCAGTACTTC
>NA|TRBV28|NA|TRBJ1-2
CASAYRDVGTYGYTF
TGTGCCAGCGCCTACCGGGACGTTGGCACTTATGGCTACACCTTC
>few|TRBV11-3|NA|TRBJ2-1
CASNVGRGEQFF
TGTGCCAGCAACGTCGGAAGGGGAGAGCAGTTCTTC
>NA|TRBV5-1|NA|TRBJ1-5
CASSPGPNQPQHF
TGCGCCAGCAGCCCGGGTCCAAATCAGCCCCAGCATTTT
>NA|TRBV2|TRBD1|TRBJ2-7
CASTQQGGLYEQYF
TGTGCCAGCACCCAACAGGGGGGACTCTACGAGCAGTACTTC
>NA|TRBV5-1|NA|TRBJ2-7
CASSQQGGIYEQYF
TGCGCCAGCAGCCAGCAGGGGGGCATCTACGAGCAGTACTTC
>NA|TRBV27|TRBD1|TRBJ1-4
CASGNQGASNEKLFF
TGTGCCAGCGGAAACCAGGGGGCATCTAATGAAAAACTGTTTTTT
>NA|TRBV7-2|NA|TRBJ1-5
CASSLGSGQPQHF
TGTGCCAGCAGCCTTGGGTCCGGCCAGCCCCAGCATTTT
>once|TRBV25-1|NA|TRBJ1-4
CASSGRGGNEKLFF
TGTGCCAGCAGTGGTCGAGGGGGGAATGAAAAACTGTTTTTT
>many|TRBV5-1|NA|TRBJ2-3
CASSPGWVSSQYF
TGCGCCAGCAGCCCCGGATGGGTGAGTTCGCAGTATTTT
>NA|TRBV27|NA|TRBJ1-1
CASSPRPGSTEAFF
TGTGCCAGCAGCCCCCGGCCAGGGAGCACTGAAGCTTTCTTT
>NA|TRBV19|NA|TRBJ1-3
CASSIGQSGGNTIYF
TGTGCCAGTAGTATAGGGCAGTCCGGCGGAAACACCATATATTTT
>once|TRBV6-5|TRBD2|TRBJ2-2
CASTYGGEAGELFF
TGTGCCAGCACCTACGGGGGGGAAGCCGGGGAGCTGTTTTTT
>NA|TRBV5-4|TRBD2|TRBJ2-1
CASSHGGVRNEQFF
TGTGCCAGCTCACATGGGGGGGTTAGGAATGAGCAGTTCTTC